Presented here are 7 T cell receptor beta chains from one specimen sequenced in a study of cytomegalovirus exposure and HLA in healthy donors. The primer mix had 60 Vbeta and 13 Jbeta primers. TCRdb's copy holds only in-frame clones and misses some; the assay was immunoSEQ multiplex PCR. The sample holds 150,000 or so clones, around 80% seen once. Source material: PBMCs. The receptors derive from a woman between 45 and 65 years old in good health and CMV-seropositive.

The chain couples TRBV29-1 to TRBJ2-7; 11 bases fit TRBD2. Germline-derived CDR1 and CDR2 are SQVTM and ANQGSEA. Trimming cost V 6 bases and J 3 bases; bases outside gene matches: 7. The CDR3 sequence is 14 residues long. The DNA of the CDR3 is TGCAGCGTCTATAGCGGGAGGGAAGTCTACGAGCAGTACTTC. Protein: CSVYSGREVYEQYF.

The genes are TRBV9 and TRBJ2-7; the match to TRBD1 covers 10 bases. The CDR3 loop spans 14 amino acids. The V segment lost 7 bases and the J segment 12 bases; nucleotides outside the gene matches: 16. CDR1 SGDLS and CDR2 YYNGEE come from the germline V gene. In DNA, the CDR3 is TGTGCCAGCGGCCCCCGGGACAGGGGTCCCCGCGTGTACTTC. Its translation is CASGPRDRGPRVYF.

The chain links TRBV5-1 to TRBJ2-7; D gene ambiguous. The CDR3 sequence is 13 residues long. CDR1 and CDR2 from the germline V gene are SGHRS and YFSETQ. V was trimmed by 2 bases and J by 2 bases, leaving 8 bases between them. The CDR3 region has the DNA TGCGCCAGCAGCTTAAGCATCGCCTACGAGCAGTACTTC. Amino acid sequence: CASSLSIAYEQYF.

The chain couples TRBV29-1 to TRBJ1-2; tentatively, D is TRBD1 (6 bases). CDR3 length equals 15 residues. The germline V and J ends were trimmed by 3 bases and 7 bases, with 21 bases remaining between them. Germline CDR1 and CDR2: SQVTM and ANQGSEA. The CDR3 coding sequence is TGCAGCGTTGATGGACAGTGGGAATCCAATGTTGGCTACACCTTC. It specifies CSVDGQWESNVGYTF. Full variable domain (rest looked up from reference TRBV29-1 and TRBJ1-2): SAVISQKPSRDICQRGTSLTIQCQVDSQVTMMFWYRQQPGQSLTLIATANQGSEATYESGFVIDKFPISRPNLTFSTLTVSNMSPEDSSIYLCSVDGQWESNVGYTFGSGTRLTVV.

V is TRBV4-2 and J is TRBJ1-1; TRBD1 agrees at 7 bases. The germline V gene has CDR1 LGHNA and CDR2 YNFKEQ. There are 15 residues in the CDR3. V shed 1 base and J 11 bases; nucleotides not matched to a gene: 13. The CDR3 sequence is CASSQVGQVFEVAFF. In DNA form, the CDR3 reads TGTGCCAGCAGCCAAGTTGGACAGGTTTTCGAGGTTGCTTTCTTT.

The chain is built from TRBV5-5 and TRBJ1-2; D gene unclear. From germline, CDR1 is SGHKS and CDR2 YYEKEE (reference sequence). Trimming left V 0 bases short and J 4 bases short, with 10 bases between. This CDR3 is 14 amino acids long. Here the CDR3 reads CASSLVADSYGYTF. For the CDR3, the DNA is TGTGCCAGCAGCTTGGTGGCAGACTCCTATGGCTACACCTTC.

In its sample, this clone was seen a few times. The CDR3 DNA sequence: TGTGCCAGCAGCTCTCAGGGGGATGGAAACACCATATATTTT. Its protein is CASSSQGDGNTIYF. The chain joins TRBV13 to TRBJ1-3; 7 bases map to TRBD1. Germline V gene data show CDR1 as PRHDT and CDR2 as FYEKMQ (reference sequence). Trimming took 4 bases from V and 3 from J; bases not matched to a gene: 3. The CDR3 contains 14 residues.